A selection of T cell receptor beta chains follows, all from one sample in a study of beta chain features in type 1 diabetes. Assay: immunoSEQ multiplex PCR; the TCRdb copy retains only in-frame clones and omits some. Of 150,000 to 180,000 clones in the sample, around 10% were seen once. The sample taken for sequencing was central memory CD4+ T cells from blood. These receptors all come from a man between 18 and 29 years old in good health. The CDR3 runs from the conserved cysteine through the conserved F or W. The D gene is left open where the match is weak. The size entry is marked missing in some rows and otherwise reads once, few, many or a size class.

j_gene	abundance	v_gene	d_gene	CDR3nt	CDR3aa
TRBJ2-7	-	TRBV7-9	TRBD2	TGTGCCAGCAGCGGGATAGCGGGAGGAACCTACGAGCAGTACTTC	CASSGIAGGTYEQYF
TRBJ2-4	few	TRBV19	TRBD1	TGTGCCAGTAGTATAAGTCGGACAGGGACAAACATTCAGTACTTC	CASSISRTGTNIQYF
TRBJ2-1	few	TRBV5-1	TRBD1	TGCGCCAGCAGCCTTTCCGGGACAGGGAGCTCCTACAATGAGCAGTTCTTC	CASSLSGTGSSYNEQFF
TRBJ2-1	few	TRBV7-3	-	TGTGCCAGCAGCCCTGGTGGGCGATACAATGAGCAGTTCTTC	CASSPGGRYNEQFF
TRBJ2-7	-	TRBV9	-	TGTGCCAGCAGCCGGGGCAGGACCAGCTCCTACGAGCAGTACTTC	CASSRGRTSSYEQYF
TRBJ2-6	-	TRBV28	-	TGTGCCAGCAGTTTGGGAGACGCTGGGGCCAACGTCCTGACTTTC	CASSLGDAGANVLTF
TRBJ1-6	-	TRBV10-3	-	TGTGCCATCAGTGAGAAGGTTGCTGGCTCACCCCTCCACTTT	CAISEKVAGSPLHF
TRBJ2-1	few	TRBV28	TRBD1	TGTGCCAGCAAGTACCGGACAGGGTACAATGAGCAGTTCTTC	CASKYRTGYNEQFF
TRBJ1-5	few	TRBV19	-	TGTGCCAGTACCCCCAGGCGGGTCAATCAGCCCCAGCATTTT	CASTPRRVNQPQHF
TRBJ2-3	-	TRBV5-4	TRBD2	TGCGCCAGCAGCCCCGGACTAGCGGGAATCGACACAGATACGCAGTATTTT	CASSPGLAGIDTDTQYF
TRBJ2-7	few	TRBV29-1	-	TGCAGCGTTGGGCAGACACCCTACGAGCAGTACTTC	CSVGQTPYEQYF
TRBJ2-5	-	TRBV15	TRBD1	TGTGCCACCAGCAGTCTAACAGGGGCGGCCCAGTACTTC	CATSSLTGAAQYF
TRBJ2-1	-	TRBV6-1	-	TGTGCCAGCAGAGGCCGATTGGGCTCCTACAATGAGCAGTTCTTC	CASRGRLGSYNEQFF
TRBJ2-7	few	TRBV7-6	TRBD1	TGTGCCAGCAGCTCCCCCCCGACAGGGCGGTACGAGCAGTACTTC	CASSSPPTGRYEQYF
TRBJ1-1	few	TRBV5-1	-	TGCGCCAGCAGCCCTCGTACCTCAGGCACGGGGAACACTGAAGCTTTCTTT	CASSPRTSGTGNTEAFF
TRBJ1-1	few	TRBV28	TRBD1	TGTGCCTCGACGCAGGGGGAGAGCACTGAAGCTTTCTTT	CASTQGESTEAFF
TRBJ2-4	few	TRBV18	TRBD1	TGTGCCAGCTCAGCCGACAGGGGAGCCAAAAACATTCAGTACTTC	CASSADRGAKNIQYF
TRBJ2-7	few	TRBV30	TRBD1	TGTGCCTGGGGTCGACAGGGCTGGAGTGAGCAGTACTTC	CAWGRQGWSEQYF
TRBJ2-5	few	TRBV30	-	TGTGCCTGGAGTGTCAAGGGTGAGACCCAGTACTTC	CAWSVKGETQYF
TRBJ2-6	few	TRBV27	-	TGTGCCAGCAGTCTCTCCTCTGGGGCCAACGTCCTGACTTTC	CASSLSSGANVLTF
TRBJ2-2	few	TRBV5-1	TRBD2	TGCGCCAGCAGCATACTGACTAGCGGGACCGGGGAGCTGTTTTTT	CASSILTSGTGELFF
TRBJ2-3	-	TRBV4-3	-	TGCGCCAGCAGCCAAGATCCCAGCACAGATACGCAGTATTTT	CASSQDPSTDTQYF
TRBJ2-7	few	TRBV7-2	TRBD2	TGTGCCAGCAGCTCAACCGGGACTAGGGATGAGCAGTACTTC	CASSSTGTRDEQYF
TRBJ1-1	-	TRBV5-1	-	TGCGCCAGCAGCCTTTCCCTGTCAGCGAACACTGAAGCTTTCTTT	CASSLSLSANTEAFF
TRBJ1-2	many	TRBV6-5	-	TGTGCCAGCAGTTACCGAGGGGGAAGGGGCTATGGCTACACCTTC	CASSYRGGRGYGYTF
TRBJ2-1	few	TRBV27	TRBD2	TGTGCCAGCAGTCGCTTAGCTAGCGGGGGAGGCAATGAGCAGTTCTTC	CASSRLASGGGNEQFF
TRBJ1-2	-	TRBV9	TRBD1	TGTGCCAGCAGCTTACAGGGGACCTATGGTGGCTACACCTTC	CASSLQGTYGGYTF
TRBJ2-5	few	TRBV7-8	-	TGTGCCAGCAGCTTGGCGCAACGAAACCAAGAGACCCAGTACTTC	CASSLAQRNQETQYF
TRBJ2-3	-	TRBV7-3	-	TGTGCCAGCAGCTTACCGGGCACAGATACGCAGTATTTT	CASSLPGTDTQYF
TRBJ2-3	-	TRBV15	-	TGTGCCACCAGCAGAGATACGGGGGCAGATAGGGGAGATACGCAGTATTTT	CATSRDTGADRGDTQYF
TRBJ2-1	few	TRBV4-3	-	TGCGCCAGCAGCCAAGAAGGCAATGAGCAGTTCTTC	CASSQEGNEQFF
TRBJ2-7	-	TRBV10-3	-	TGTGCCACCTCGGGGGCACGGGAGCAGTACTTC	CATSGAREQYF
TRBJ2-7	-	TRBV7-2	-	TGTGCCAGCAGCTTAGATCGCAGGGCGAGGGAGCAGTACTTC	CASSLDRRAREQYF
TRBJ2-3	-	TRBV6-4	TRBD2	TGTGCCAGCGCGGGACTAGCGGGGGGGCCTTGGGATACGCAGTATTTT	CASAGLAGGPWDTQYF
TRBJ2-7	-	TRBV25-1	-	TGTGCCAGCGACGTAGAGGCAGGGTCCCAATACGAGCAGTACTTC	CASDVEAGSQYEQYF
TRBJ1-2	few	TRBV5-1	-	TGCGCCAGCGGGGACACCCGAGCTAACTATGGCTACACCTTC	CASGDTRANYGYTF
TRBJ2-5	many	TRBV10-3	-	TGTGCCATCGGCCAAAAGGTTAAAGAGACCCAGTACTTC	CAIGQKVKETQYF
TRBJ1-1	-	TRBV10-3	TRBD1	TGTGCCATCAGTGGCCCGGGACAGGGGCGCGGGGGCACTGAAGCTTTCTTT	CAISGPGQGRGGTEAFF
TRBJ2-3	many	TRBV4-3	TRBD2	TGCGCCAGCAGCCGAGGACTAGCGGGAGGCACAGATACGCAGTATTTT	CASSRGLAGGTDTQYF
TRBJ1-2	few	TRBV15	-	TGTGCCACCAGCAGAGATTACGACAGCAACTATGGCTACACCTTC	CATSRDYDSNYGYTF
TRBJ2-7	few	TRBV5-1	TRBD1	TGCGCCAGCAGCCGGCCGGGACAGGGCGATGAGCAGTACTTC	CASSRPGQGDEQYF
TRBJ2-3	few	TRBV6-6	TRBD1	TGTGCCAGCACGTCGAGGACAGGGACAGATACGCAGTATTTT	CASTSRTGTDTQYF